The 20 T cell receptor beta chains given below trace back to one sample, sequenced in a study of T cells after yellow fever vaccination. TCRdb used MiXCR to reprocess the 5' RACE reads, holding one entry per CDR3 protein. The table lists over 250,000 distinct CDR3 sequences, about 5% of them singletons, with roughly 3.5% in the top ten. Source: CD4+ T cells sorted from PBMCs, taken on the day of the yellow fever booster vaccination. The origin of the receptors is a man between 18 and 29 years old who received the YFV17D yellow fever vaccine.

The sample holds many counts of this clonotype. The gene calls are TRBV20-1 and TRBJ2-3, with D unclear. The CDR3 sequence is 14 residues long. Per germline, CDR1 DFQATT and CDR2 SNEGSKA (reference sequence). Deletions cut 8 bases from V and 6 bases from J, with 21 bases between. CDR3 in DNA: TGCAGTTTTTTCCCCTCGGATCGGGCGGATACGCAGTATTTT. Its translation: CSFFPSDRADTQYF.

This clonotype was seen more than once but under ten times. The chain carries TRBV7-9 and TRBJ1-4; 8 bases fit TRBD1. Germline V CDR1 and CDR2: SEHNR, FQNEAQ (reference sequence). This CDR3 spans 15 amino acids. J gave up 7 bases and V 5 bases, and 9 bases lay outside the gene matches. Here the CDR3 DNA reads TGTGCCAGCAGCCGAGACCAGGGGGCCGGTGAAAAACTGTTTTTT. Translating gives CASSRDQGAGEKLFF.

This clonotype came up a few times. V gene TRBV12-3 or TRBV12-4 combines with J gene TRBJ1-6; D uncertain. V lost 1 base and J 3 bases, leaving 7 bases between the germline ends. This CDR3 comprises 15 residues. CDR3 nucleotides: TGTGCCAGCAGTTTAGAGAGTAACTATAATTCACCCCTCCACTTT. The encoded protein is CASSLESNYNSPLHF.

This chain links TRBV6-5 with TRBJ2-6, with D possibly being TRBD2 (6 bases). V gave up 9 bases and J gave up 0 bases, with 21 bases separating them. The CDR3 length is 18 residues. CDR1 is MNHEY, CDR2 SVGAGI, per germline. The CDR3 loop is CARHTPAGTNSGANVLTF. The DNA of the CDR3 is TGTGCCAGGCATACACCCGCGGGAACCAACTCTGGGGCCAACGTCCTGACTTTC.

This clonotype was seen at least ten times. The V and J genes are TRBV7-6 and TRBJ2-3; 7 bases match TRBD1. The CDR3 is 15 residues long. Germline assignment: CDR1 SGHVS and CDR2 FNYEAQ. The V gene end was trimmed by 2 bases and the J gene end by 5 bases; junction bases not matched to a gene: 7. The CDR3 region is CASSLNAGGEDTQYF. The CDR3 DNA follows: TGTGCCAGCAGCTTAAATGCAGGGGGTGAAGATACGCAGTATTTT.

The chain is built from TRBV7-9 and TRBJ2-7, with 7 bases that match TRBD1. V lost 3 bases and J lost 6; bases outside the gene matches: 5. The CDR3 spans 13 residues. Looked up from germline, CDR1 is SEHNR and CDR2 is FQNEAQ (reference sequence). The CDR3 loop reads CASSFSTGLEQYV. Here the CDR3 DNA reads TGTGCCAGCAGCTTCTCGACAGGGCTCGAGCAGTACGTC.

The sample holds a few counts of this clonotype. The chain employs TRBV7-2 and TRBJ2-3, with D perhaps TRBD2 (5 bases). The CDR3 is 15 residues long. V was shortened by 5 bases and J by 4 bases, with 16 bases between the two germline ends. Germline-derived CDR1 and CDR2 are SGHTA and FQGNSA. CDR3 region: CASSPQPGIADTQYF. In DNA form, the CDR3 reads TGTGCCAGCAGCCCACAACCGGGAATCGCAGATACGCAGTATTTT.

This clonotype was recorded many times. The chain has TRBV2 and TRBJ2-2, with D unclear. Germline CDR1 reads SNHLY; CDR2 reads FYNNEI. Deletions cut 9 bases from V and 0 bases from J, with 14 bases between. This CDR3 is built from 15 residues. The CDR3, as DNA: TGTGCCAGTGTACAGACGCCTACGAACACCGGGGAGCTGTTTTTT. Translation gives CASVQTPTNTGELFF.

This clonotype was picked up many times. The chain's CDR3 is CASNTGDYGYTF. As DNA, the CDR3 is TGTGCCAGCAATACCGGGGACTATGGCTACACCTTC. This sequence joins TRBV25-1 and TRBJ1-2; no reliable D call. The CDR3 has 12 residues. V was clipped by 7 bases and J by 3 bases, with 9 bases between them. Germline V gene sequence: CDR1 MGHDK, CDR2 SYGVNS.

About this clonotype: The junction departs from germline at one end; a sequencing error may be responsible. The J gene is TRBJ1-2, the V gene TRBV12-3 or TRBV12-4; no definite D call. The CDR3 totals 13 residues. In DNA, the CDR3 is TGTGTCAGCAGTCCGGGCGAGAACTATGGCTACACCTTC. Translated, it gives CVSSPGENYGYTF.

The chain couples TRBV14 to TRBJ1-1; possibly TRBD1 for D (6 bases). Trimming left V 1 base short and J 4 bases short, with 22 bases between. CDR1 SGHDN and CDR2 FVKESK come from the germline V gene. The CDR3 has 18 residues. CDR3 sequence: CASSQVPIRPGAPTEAFF. The DNA for the CDR3 is TGTGCCAGCAGCCAAGTCCCCATCAGACCGGGGGCGCCCACTGAAGCTTTCTTT.

This clonotype was counted ten times or more. J is TRBJ2-5 and V is TRBV11-2; no definite D call. Germline loops: CDR1 SGHAT, CDR2 FQNNGV. The V gene lost 8 bases and the J gene lost 1 base, with 11 bases spanning the gap. CDR3 size: 13 residues. The CDR3 sequence is CASVGRIQETQYF. In DNA, the CDR3 is TGTGCCAGCGTCGGACGCATCCAAGAGACCCAGTACTTC.

This clonotype was found a few times. The gene calls are TRBV7-2 and TRBJ2-1; D assignment may be TRBD1 or TRBD2 (7 bases each). Germline CDR1 and CDR2: SGHTA and FQGNSA. V lost 4 bases and J 6 bases, leaving 13 bases between the germline ends. The length of the CDR3 is 14 residues. CDR3 residues: CASSSPGGGNEQFF. CDR3 sequence (DNA): TGTGCCAGCAGCTCCCCAGGGGGGGGCAATGAGCAGTTCTTC.

There are many counts of this clonotype. The chain employs TRBV7-2 and TRBJ1-2; the D is unclear. V was clipped by 5 bases and J by 7 bases, with 17 bases between them. The CDR3 has 14 residues. The germline V gene has CDR1 SGHTA and CDR2 FQGNSA. The CDR3 nucleotides are TGTGCCAGCAGCGGCCAGAGTTCGGTTTTTGGCTACACCTTC. Translated, it gives CASSGQSSVFGYTF.

This clonotype was seen ten or more times. The V call is TRBV9, the J call TRBJ2-3, with D hard to call. The CDR3 totals 16 residues. Trimming removed 4 bases at V and 2 bases at J, with 17 bases between. CDR1 SGDLS and CDR2 YYNGEE come from the germline V gene. This CDR3 reads CASSRAHTTLTDTQYF. The DNA of the CDR3 is TGTGCCAGCAGCCGGGCCCATACGACTCTCACAGATACGCAGTATTTT.

This clonotype was counted between two and nine times. This chain uses TRBV2 with TRBJ2-7, with TRBD1 matching 8 bases. V shed 3 bases, J shed 5 bases, and the junction held 6 bases outside the gene matches. This CDR3 is 14 amino acids long. Germline V gene data show CDR1 as SNHLY and CDR2 as FYNNEI. The CDR3 loop reads CASSEQGAQDEQYV. The CDR3 bases are TGTGCCAGCAGTGAGCAGGGGGCGCAGGACGAGCAGTACGTC.

The V call is TRBV3-1, the J call TRBJ1-5; D might be TRBD1 (5 bases). Trimming stripped 3 bases from V and 6 bases from J, with 12 bases between. Germline V lookup: CDR1 LGHDT, CDR2 YNNKEL (reference sequence). This CDR3 is 14 amino acids long. The CDR3 is CASSQSGAGQPQHF. The CDR3 DNA reads as TGTGCCAGCAGCCAGTCCGGGGCGGGTCAGCCCCAGCATTTT.

V usage is TRBV13 and J usage is TRBJ1-2, with D perhaps TRBD1 (6 bases). In germline, CDR1 is PRHDT, CDR2 FYEKMQ (reference sequence). V was pared by 5 bases and J by 0 bases, with 16 bases between. The CDR3 length is 16 residues. The CDR3: CASSPRDRTSNYGYTF. DNA of the CDR3: TGTGCCAGCAGCCCCCGTGACAGGACTTCTAACTATGGCTACACCTTC.

This sequence joins TRBV4-1 and TRBJ1-3, with D hard to call. The germline V and J ends were trimmed by 1 base and 3 bases, with 16 bases remaining between them. The CDR3 consists of 17 residues. Germline V CDR1 and CDR2: MGHRA, YSYEKL. CDR3 DNA: TGCGCCAGCAGCCAAGCAGGCCGTCTGGGCGATGGAAACACCATATATTTT. Translation: CASSQAGRLGDGNTIYF.

This clonotype was found many times. V usage is TRBV12-3 or TRBV12-4 and J usage is TRBJ1-1; D not resolved. The length of the CDR3 is 13 residues. With 3 bases removed from V and 4 bases from J, the gap between germline ends came to 9 bases. CDR3 sequence: CASSFEEITEAFF. CDR3 DNA: TGTGCCAGCAGTTTCGAAGAGATCACTGAAGCTTTCTTT.